This is a list of T cell receptor beta chains from one sample in a study of blood T cell repertoires in COVID-19. Sequencing was performed with immunoSEQ multiplex PCR; in TCRdb, only in-frame clones are kept and a portion is missing. The sample lists 250,000 to 300,000 clones, approximately 87% occurring once. The sequenced sample was peripheral blood. The receptors shown here come from a man between 60 and 70 years old who had recovered from COVID-19. Each CDR3 is given with its conserved first and last residue. A D gene is named only where the DNA matches it firmly. Clone size is not always given. Where it is, it says once, few, many or a class for expanded clones.

>.|TRBV23-1|TRBJ2-7|TRBD1
TGCGCCAGCAGTCAGATCGGGACAGGGTGCGAGCAGTACTTC
CASSQIGTGCEQYF
>.|TRBV6-1|TRBJ1-4|.
TGTGCCAGTCTTGCGGGGGGTCGGAGTGAAAAACTGTTTTTT
CASLAGGRSEKLFF
>many|TRBV4-1|TRBJ2-7|TRBD2
TGCGCCAGCAGCCAAGTACTAGCGGGGCCCCCCAACGAGCAGTACTTC
CASSQVLAGPPNEQYF
>.|TRBV4-2|TRBJ2-1|TRBD2
TGTGCCAGCAGCCAAGGGACCCCGGGGGGGCACAATGAGCAGTTCTTC
CASSQGTPGGHNEQFF
>.|TRBV10-1|TRBJ2-3|.
TGCGCCAGCAGCCTCAACGGGTTGGGACTCACAGATACGCAGTATTTT
CASSLNGLGLTDTQYF
>.|TRBV29-1|TRBJ1-1|.
TGCAGCGTCCCGACAGTGAACACTGAAGCTTTCTTT
CSVPTVNTEAFF
>.|TRBV15|TRBJ2-5|.
TGTGCCACCACCCCCCGGGAACACCAAGAGACCCAGTACTTC
CATTPREHQETQYF
>once|TRBV6-5|TRBJ1-6|TRBD1
TGTGCCAGCCGGGGTGGCAGGGGGCATTCACCCCTCCACTTT
CASRGGRGHSPLHF
>.|TRBV3-1/TRBV3-2|TRBJ2-2|.
TGTGCCAGCAGCCATGTTAGAGGCACCGGGGAGCTGTTTTTT
CASSHVRGTGELFF
>.|TRBV29-1|TRBJ1-2|TRBD1
TGCAGCGTTGGGGGGGGACAGGGAACGGATGGCTACACCTTC
CSVGGGQGTDGYTF
>.|TRBV12-3/TRBV12-4|TRBJ2-7|TRBD1
TGTGCCAGCGGACAGGGAATCGCCTACGAGCAGTACTTC
CASGQGIAYEQYF
>few|TRBV6-5|TRBJ2-1|.
TGTGCCAGCAGCGTTACCATACAGGGTTCCGCGTTCTTC
CASSVTIQGSAFF
>.|TRBV19|TRBJ2-3|TRBD2
TGTGCCAGTAGTAGCGGGAGCGAGACAGATACGCAGTATTTT
CASSSGSETDTQYF
>.|TRBV3-1/TRBV3-2|TRBJ2-3|.
TGTGCCAGCAGCCAAGGCGGCCCTTATACGCAGTATTTT
CASSQGGPYTQYF